These 2 T cell receptor beta chains originate from one sample sequenced in a study of blood T cell repertoires in COVID-19. The table came from immunoSEQ multiplex PCR; TCRdb's copy has only in-frame clones and leaves some out. The table includes hundreds of thousands of clones, approximately 90% detected once. The specimen was peripheral blood. The receptors derive from a woman aged 25 to 39 with acute or convalescent COVID-19.

J is TRBJ2-7 and V is TRBV30, with TRBD1 as a possible D gene (5 bases). Germline V gene data show CDR1 as GTSNPN and CDR2 as SVGIG (reference sequence). The CDR3 has 11 residues. V shed 7 bases and J shed 5 bases, with 12 bases lying between them. The CDR3 sequence is CAFPRGNEQYF. The CDR3 bases are TGTGCCTTCCCTAGGGGAAACGAGCAGTACTTC.

A single count supports this clone. The chain recombines TRBV7-3 with TRBJ2-2; D might be TRBD1 (5 bases). With 4 bases removed from V and 5 bases from J, the gap between germline ends came to 14 bases. Germline values: CDR1 SGHTA, CDR2 FQGTGA. This CDR3 has 15 amino acids. The CDR3 DNA is TGTGCCAGCAGCTCCGGACAACTCGGGACCGGGGAGCTGTTTTTT. It translates to CASSSGQLGTGELFF.